This is a list of T cell receptor beta chains from one sample in a study of PD-1 blockade in mismatch repair-deficient tumors. Profiled with immunoSEQ multiplex PCR; TCRdb holds only in-frame clones, not every one. The sample consists of about 68,000 clones, approximately 80% of them appearing once. The starting material was peripheral blood, obtained 2 weeks after starting pembrolizumab. The receptors were gathered from an adult with mismatch repair-deficient cancer. Each CDR3 is given with its conserved first and last residue. D genes are given only for firm matches. Clone size is given for some rows only: seen once, a few or many times, or a class if the clone is expanded.

J,D,V,size,CDR3,DNA
TRBJ2-3,TRBD2,TRBV9,.,CASSVGVDAGAGDTQYF,TGTGCCAGCAGCGTAGGGGTGGATGCGGGAGCTGGAGATACGCAGTATTTT
TRBJ2-7,TRBD2,TRBV11-2,.,CASSLDSPREGPDEQYF,TGTGCCAGCAGCTTAGATAGCCCCCGGGAGGGCCCCGACGAGCAGTACTTC
TRBJ2-7,.,TRBV5-6,many,CASSFNYEQYF,TGTGCCAGCAGCTTTAACTACGAGCAGTACTTC
TRBJ2-5,TRBD1,TRBV4-1,.,CASSLRTGGQETQYF,TGCGCCAGCAGCCTCCGGACAGGGGGCCAGGAGACCCAGTACTTC
TRBJ1-5,.,TRBV29-1,.,CSVVLPGLGNQPQHF,TGCAGCGTTGTCCTCCCGGGGCTTGGAAATCAGCCCCAGCATTTT
TRBJ1-5,.,TRBV4-3,.,CASSQDGGLGQPQHF,TGCGCCAGCAGCCAAGATGGCGGCTTGGGACAGCCCCAGCATTTT
TRBJ2-7,.,TRBV4-3,once,CASSLDRSYEQYF,TGCGCCAGCAGCCTCGACAGGTCCTACGAGCAGTACTTC
TRBJ2-1,.,TRBV27,.,CASRSLGEQFF,TGTGCCAGCAGATCGCTCGGGGAGCAGTTCTTC
TRBJ1-3,.,TRBV11-3,.,CASSLPRASGNTIYF,TGTGCCAGCAGCTTGCCCCGCGCCTCTGGAAACACCATATATTTT
TRBJ2-4,.,TRBV14,.,CASSPGSVGAKNIQYF,TGTGCCAGCAGCCCAGGGTCGGTGGGGGCCAAAAACATTCAGTACTTC
TRBJ2-3,.,TRBV5-8,.,CASTLVIADTDTQYF,TGTGCCAGCACCCTCGTAATAGCGGACACAGATACGCAGTATTTT
TRBJ1-1,.,TRBV29-1,.,CSVGIVEAFF,TGCAGCGTTGGTATAGTGGAAGCTTTCTTT
TRBJ1-2,.,TRBV7-9,.,CASSDKGRAGSGYTF,TGTGCCAGCAGCGACAAGGGAAGGGCAGGGAGCGGCTACACCTTC
TRBJ2-3,.,TRBV15,.,CATSRDRRELDTQYF,TGTGCCACCAGCAGAGATCGGAGGGAGCTAGATACGCAGTATTTT
TRBJ2-7,.,TRBV5-1,once,CASSLDYSYEQYF,TGCGCCAGCAGCTTGGACTACTCCTACGAGCAGTACTTC
TRBJ2-7,.,TRBV2,.,CASINPEVHEQYF,TGTGCCAGCATAAACCCTGAGGTCCACGAGCAGTACTTC
TRBJ2-7,.,TRBV7-6,.,CASSFRGSEQYF,TGTGCCAGCAGCTTCAGGGGATCCGAGCAGTACTTC
TRBJ2-1,.,TRBV14,.,CASSPYRLGEQFF,TGTGCCAGCAGCCCATACAGGTTGGGGGAGCAGTTCTTC
TRBJ2-3,TRBD2,TRBV14,few,CASPSFTSGRAGVDTQYF,TGTGCCAGTCCTTCCTTTACTAGCGGGAGGGCCGGGGTAGATACGCAGTATTTT
TRBJ2-7,.,TRBV5-6,.,CASSLGGYEQYF,TGTGCCAGCAGCTTGGGGGGCTACGAGCAGTACTTC
TRBJ1-5,.,TRBV6-5,.,CASSEFDSNQPQHF,TGTGCCAGCAGTGAATTCGACAGCAATCAGCCCCAGCATTTT
TRBJ2-5,TRBD1,TRBV5-6,.,CASSSLDRLQETQYF,TGTGCCAGCAGCTCGCTGGACAGGCTACAAGAGACCCAGTACTTC